The 21 T cell receptor beta chains given below trace back to one sample, sequenced in a study of blood T cell repertoires in COVID-19. Libraries were prepared by immunoSEQ multiplex PCR; TCRdb keeps only in-frame clonotypes and omits some of them. The data contain 200,000 to 300,000 clones, roughly 89% of them singletons. The sequencing sample was made of PBMCs or T cells enriched from blood (not recorded which). The receptors were sampled from a young woman with acute COVID-19.

This chain joins TRBV30 and TRBJ1-5; D not resolved. The V and J ends lost 1 base and 6 bases respectively, with 13 bases between them. Per germline, CDR1 GTSNPN and CDR2 SVGIG (reference sequence). This CDR3 contains 14 residues. Here the CDR3 reads CAWSARTGGQPQHF. The CDR3 bases are TGTGCCTGGAGTGCCCGGACTGGAGGTCAGCCCCAGCATTTT.

The chain couples TRBV28 to TRBJ2-7, with 7 nucleotides matching TRBD1. J gave up 3 bases and V 3 bases, and 5 bases lay outside the gene matches. This CDR3 is built from 14 residues. The germline V gene has CDR1 MDHEN and CDR2 SYDVKM. The CDR3 coding sequence is TGTGCCAGCAGTTTCGAACAGGGGAACTACGAGCAGTACTTC. As protein: CASSFEQGNYEQYF.

V gene TRBV9 combines with J gene TRBJ1-1; D is possibly TRBD1 (5 bases). The V gene lost 0 bases and the J gene lost 3 bases, with 15 bases spanning the gap. The CDR3 is 16 residues long. CDR1 is SGDLS and CDR2 is YYNGEE in the germline V gene. The CDR3 DNA sequence: TGTGCCAGCAGCGTAGCCGGGGGGGTTGTGGACACTGAAGCTTTCTTT. Protein: CASSVAGGVVDTEAFF.

This clone was recorded once. This chain uses TRBV5-1 with TRBJ1-1; D is perhaps TRBD1 (5 bases). The ends were cut back, 4 bases at V and 1 base at J, with 14 bases in the middle. Germline V lookup: CDR1 SGHRS, CDR2 YFSETQ. The CDR3 has 15 amino acids. The DNA for the CDR3 is TGCGCCAGCAGCCCCAAATCGGGGGAGAACACTGAAGCTTTCTTT. Protein: CASSPKSGENTEAFF.

This sequence joins TRBV6-6 and TRBJ2-1; D might be TRBD1 (5 bases). The germline CDR1 and CDR2 sequences are MNHNY and SVGAGI (reference sequence). Trimming cost V 6 bases and J 0 bases, with 18 bases left between them. This CDR3 contains 17 residues. CDR3 protein: CASSRQTGRSSYNEQFF. The CDR3 coding sequence is TGTGCCAGCAGCCGACAAACAGGACGGAGCTCCTACAATGAGCAGTTCTTC.

This chain connects TRBV15 to TRBJ2-1, with no clear D. The CDR3 has 12 amino acids. With 0 bases removed from V and 10 bases from J, the gap between germline ends came to 7 bases. CDR1 and CDR2 (germline): LNHNV, YYDKDF (reference sequence). Here the CDR3 reads CATSRDSGEQFF. In nucleotides, the CDR3 is TGTGCCACCAGCAGAGATTCCGGGGAGCAGTTCTTC.

This clone has only a few counts. V is TRBV7-9 and J is TRBJ1-2, with 8 bases lining up with TRBD1. The trim removed 5 bases at V and 4 bases at J, leaving 12 bases unmatched. This CDR3 is built from 16 residues. Germline CDR1 is SEHNR and CDR2 is FQNEAQ (reference sequence). The CDR3 loop is CASSRSGGASPYGYTF. The CDR3 nucleotides read TGTGCCAGCAGCCGATCAGGGGGCGCAAGCCCCTATGGCTACACCTTC.

The V gene is TRBV7-2, the J gene TRBJ2-5; the match to TRBD2 covers 8 bases. Unmatched junction bases numbered 4, after V lost 2 bases and J lost 5 bases. Germline V CDR1 and CDR2: SGHTA, FQGNSA. The CDR3 contains 14 residues. CDR3 sequence reads: CASSLWASGETQYF. CDR3 DNA sequence: TGTGCCAGCAGCTTATGGGCTAGCGGGGAGACCCAGTACTTC. The variable domain in full, with the rest retrieved from reference TRBV7-2 and TRBJ2-5, is GAGVSQSPSNKVTEKGKDVELRCDPISGHTALYWYRQSLGQGLEFLIYFQGNSAPDKSGLPSDRFSAERTGGSVSTLTIQRTQQEDSAVYLCASSLWASGETQYFGPGTRLLVL.

This clone turned up a few times. This chain connects TRBV5-6 to TRBJ1-2, with TRBD1 as a possible D gene (5 bases). The germline V gene encodes CDR1 SGHDT and CDR2 YYEEEE. This CDR3 spans 14 amino acids. Trimming took off 1 base at V and 3 bases at J, with 10 bases between the two ends. CDR3 coding DNA: TGTGCCAGCAGCTTGTTCGTCAGGGACTATGGCTACACCTTC. It yields the protein CASSLFVRDYGYTF.

This clone was counted only a few times. V is TRBV4-3 and J is TRBJ2-2; D perhaps matches TRBD1 (6 bases). The CDR3 runs to 17 residues. CDR1 and CDR2 (germline): LGHNA, YSLEER. Deletions cut 4 bases from V and 4 bases from J, with 19 bases between. For the CDR3, the DNA is TGCGCCAGCAGCCCGCAGGCTGGCCTAGGGGGCACCGGGGAGCTGTTTTTT. Translated: CASSPQAGLGGTGELFF.

The rearrangement links TRBV7-6 to TRBJ1-4, with D perhaps matching TRBD1 (5 bases). The CDR3 is 15 residues long. CDR1 and CDR2 from the germline V gene are SGHVS and FNYEAQ. V was clipped by 1 base and J by 8 bases, with 14 bases between them. CDR3 bases: TGTGCCAGCAGCTTAGGGGGGGGACGTCGAGAAAAACTGTTTTTT. Its protein product is CASSLGGGRREKLFF. The entire variable domain, with the rest obtained from reference TRBV7-6 and TRBJ1-4, is as follows: GAGVSQSPRYKVTKRGQDVALRCDPISGHVSLYWYRQALGQGPEFLTYFNYEAQQDKSGLPNDRFSAERPEGSISTLTIQRTEQRDSAMYRCASSLGGGRREKLFFGSGTQLSVL.

This chain uses TRBV2 with TRBJ1-4, with D perhaps matching TRBD1 (6 bases). CDR3 length equals 15 residues. From germline, CDR1 is SNHLY and CDR2 FYNNEI. Trimming shortened V by 6 bases and J by 0 bases, and 11 bases separated the two germline ends. In DNA, the CDR3 is TGTGCCAGCAGAGCGACAGGTGCAACTAATGAAAAACTGTTTTTT. This sequence encodes CASRATGATNEKLFF.

The chain carries TRBV9 and TRBJ2-7; TRBD1 matches at 7 bases. The junction had 2 bases not matched to a gene; V was cut back by 0 bases and J by 2 bases. There are 14 residues in the CDR3. The germline gives CDR1 SGDLS, CDR2 YYNGEE. DNA of the CDR3: TGTGCCAGCAGCGTAGGAAGGGGGCCCTACGAGCAGTACTTC. Its protein product is CASSVGRGPYEQYF. The full variable domain, rest sourced from reference TRBV9 and TRBJ2-7, is DSGVTQTPKHLITATGQRVTLRCSPRSGDLSVYWYQQSLDQGLQFLIQYYNGEERAKGNILERFSAQQFPDLHSELNLSSLELGDSALYFCASSVGRGPYEQYFGPGTRLTVT.

A remark on this clone: This sample includes further DNA sequences coding for the same CDR3. V usage is TRBV9 and J usage is TRBJ1-5, with TRBD1 matching over 8 bases. V shed 2 bases and J 5 bases; nucleotides not matched to a gene: 6. Germline CDR1 and CDR2: SGDLS and YYNGEE. This CDR3 is built from 15 residues. As DNA, the CDR3 is TGTGCCAGCAGCGTGGGGACAGGCGGTGATCAGCCCCAGCATTTT. The encoded protein is CASSVGTGGDQPQHF.

The CDR3 is CASSASGSINYGYTF. The CDR3 nucleotides are TGTGCCAGCAGTGCCTCTGGGAGTATTAACTATGGCTACACCTTC. The rearrangement links TRBV2 to TRBJ1-2, with unresolved D. Looked up from germline, CDR1 is SNHLY and CDR2 is FYNNEI. V lost 4 bases, J lost 1 base, and 13 bases lay in between. The CDR3 is made up of 15 amino acids.

V and J are TRBV7-7 and TRBJ2-1, with D possibly TRBD2 on 7 matching bases. Germline V gene data show CDR1 as SSHAT and CDR2 as FNYEAQ (reference sequence). Trimming shortened V by 1 base and J by 4 bases, and 11 bases separated the two germline ends. The CDR3 runs to 15 residues. The CDR3 spells CASSLEGGGYNEQFF. CDR3 DNA: TGTGCCAGCAGCTTAGAGGGAGGGGGTTACAATGAGCAGTTCTTC.

This sequence joins TRBV14 and TRBJ1-3; possibly TRBD1 for D (5 bases). Germline V gene sequence: CDR1 SGHDN, CDR2 FVKESK. Trimming took 2 bases from V and 9 from J, leaving 11 bases between them. This CDR3 contains 13 residues. CDR3 sequence (DNA): TGTGCCAGCAGCCAAAGCAGGGAAAGCACCATATATTTT. Translation gives CASSQSRESTIYF.

Comment on this clone: This CDR3 is also generated by other DNA sequences in the sample. This chain uses TRBV5-1 with TRBJ2-5; D is possibly TRBD1 (6 bases). Per germline, CDR1 SGHRS and CDR2 YFSETQ. The V end lost 2 bases, the J end lost 2 bases, and 7 bases lay between the germline ends. This CDR3 is built from 13 residues. This CDR3 is CASSLGQQETQYF. The CDR3 nucleotides are TGCGCCAGCAGCTTAGGACAGCAAGAGACCCAGTACTTC.

The rearrangement joins TRBV7-2 to TRBJ1-6; perhaps TRBD1 as D (5 bases). The CDR3 spans 16 residues. The germline CDR1 and CDR2 sequences are SGHTA and FQGNSA. Trimming removed 3 bases at V and 9 bases at J, with 18 bases between. The CDR3 sequence is CASSLEGSIISSPLHF. CDR3 sequence (DNA): TGTGCCAGCAGCTTGGAGGGGAGCATCATCAGTTCACCCCTCCACTTT.

V is TRBV6-5 and J is TRBJ1-1; D unresolved. This CDR3 is 14 amino acids long. Germline assignment: CDR1 MNHEY and CDR2 SVGAGI. Trimming removed 3 bases at V and 4 bases at J, with 12 bases between. For the CDR3, the DNA is TGTGCCAGCAGTTATCAGCAGAGGAGCACTGAAGCTTTCTTT. Amino acid sequence: CASSYQQRSTEAFF.

A few counts support this clone. The V and J genes are TRBV7-9 and TRBJ1-5; 9 bases align to TRBD1. The CDR3 is made up of 16 amino acids. V dropped 0 bases and J dropped 7; count of bases not matched to a gene: 7. CDR1 and CDR2 from the germline V gene are SEHNR and FQNEAQ (reference sequence). In nucleotides, the CDR3 is TGTGCCAGCAGCTTAGCGGGGACAGGGCGTGTGCAGCCCCAGCATTTT. It codes for CASSLAGTGRVQPQHF.